Below are 20 T cell receptor beta chains sequenced from a single sample in a study of T cell responses to AZD1222 COVID-19 vaccine. Sequencing was performed with immunoSEQ multiplex PCR; in TCRdb, only in-frame clones are kept and a portion is missing. The sample includes tens of thousands of clones, approximately 90% of them seen just once. The sample was peripheral blood, taken 28 days after the second AZD1222 dose. The receptors stem from an adult who received the AZD1222 COVID-19 vaccine.

The J gene is TRBJ2-3, the V gene TRBV7-3; 14 nucleotides line up with TRBD2. This CDR3 has 14 residues. Germline loops: CDR1 SGHTA, CDR2 FQGTGA. V shed 5 bases and J 10 bases; nucleotides not matched to a gene: 5. CDR3 nucleotide sequence: TGTGCCAGCAGCCCGGGGACTAGCGGGAGTCCGCAGTATTTT. Its translation: CASSPGTSGSPQYF.

This chain uses TRBV13 with TRBJ2-2, with 8 bases fitting TRBD1. Trimming at V came to 5 bases and at J to 6 bases, leaving 5 bases not matched to a gene. Germline loops: CDR1 PRHDT, CDR2 FYEKMQ (reference sequence). The CDR3 consists of 14 residues. DNA of the CDR3: TGTGCCAGCAGCCTGGACAGGGTTCCCGGGGAGCTGTTTTTT. Encoded protein: CASSLDRVPGELFF.

This clone was seen more than once but under ten times. The chain is built from TRBV27 and TRBJ2-1; D gene uncertain. This CDR3 contains 12 residues. The germline CDR1 and CDR2 sequences are MNHEY and SMNVEV (reference sequence). V was cut by 7 bases and J by 7 bases, with 11 bases left in between. CDR3 DNA sequence: TGTGCCAGCAACCCCACGCGGAATGAGCAGTTCTTC. Amino acid sequence: CASNPTRNEQFF.

The V gene is TRBV19, the J gene TRBJ2-1; the D call may be TRBD1 or TRBD2 (6 bases each). CDR3 size: 16 residues. Trimming left V 2 bases short and J 6 bases short, with 17 bases between. The V gene's germline CDR1 is LNHDA and CDR2 SQIVND (reference sequence). As DNA, the CDR3 is TGTGCCAGTAGTATACCGGGGGCCCGCGTGGGCAATGAGCAGTTCTTC. Translation gives CASSIPGARVGNEQFF.

This clone was counted only a few times. The chain couples TRBV30 to TRBJ2-7; 7 bases align to TRBD2. The CDR3 has 16 residues. Germline V lookup: CDR1 GTSNPN, CDR2 SVGIG (reference sequence). V shed 0 bases and J 0 bases; nucleotides not matched to a gene: 8. CDR3 coding DNA: TGTGCCTGGAGTGTACCTCATCTAGCGGCCTCCTACGAGCAGTACTTC. It codes for CAWSVPHLAASYEQYF.

This chain uses TRBV10-3 with TRBJ2-7, with 8 bases lining up with TRBD2. The ends lost 7 bases at V and 0 bases at J; junction bases unmatched: 8. The CDR3 has 15 residues. Per germline, CDR1 ENHRY and CDR2 SYGVKD. The CDR3 nucleotides read TGTGCCATCAATACCCCGGGACTAGGCTCCTACGAGCAGTACTTC. Translating it yields CAINTPGLGSYEQYF.

The rearrangement uses TRBV2 and TRBJ1-5; a weak D match, TRBD1 (5 bases). The CDR3 covers 14 residues. The V end was cut by 6 bases, the J end by 7 bases, with 16 bases between. Germline values: CDR1 SNHLY, CDR2 FYNNEI. CDR3 sequence (DNA): TGTGCCAGCAGGCGGGACGGCGGGATCCAGCCCCAGCATTTT. Its protein product is CASRRDGGIQPQHF.

The chain is built from TRBV10-1 and TRBJ1-1; D call uncertain. The CDR3 totals 13 residues. Germline values: CDR1 WNHNN, CDR2 SYGVQD (reference sequence). Between the trimmed V and J ends, which lost 6 bases and 4 bases, there was a span of 12 bases. CDR3 amino acids: CASSARLGTEAFF. In nucleotides, the CDR3 is TGCGCCAGCAGCGCCCGACTGGGCACTGAAGCTTTCTTT.

CDR3 in DNA: TGTGCCAGCAGGCCGACAGTACCGCCCTACGAGCAGTACTTC. Protein product: CASRPTVPPYEQYF. The chain uses TRBV7-2 and TRBJ2-7; weak D call: TRBD1 (5 bases). Per germline, CDR1 SGHTA and CDR2 FQGNSA. Trimming stripped 6 bases from V and 2 bases from J, with 14 bases between. The CDR3 is 14 residues long.

This sequence joins TRBV30 and TRBJ2-3; 10 bases agree with TRBD2. Trimming took 3 bases from V and 1 from J; bases not matched to a gene: 4. Germline CDR1 is GTSNPN and CDR2 is SVGIG (reference sequence). The CDR3 extends over 15 amino acids. DNA for the CDR3: TGTGCCTGGAGAGATGGGACTAGCGGCACAGATACGCAGTATTTT. It is translated as CAWRDGTSGTDTQYF. Full variable domain (remainder filled in from reference TRBV30 and TRBJ2-3): SQTIHQWPATLVQPVGSPLSLECTVEGTSNPNLYWYRQAAGRGLQLLFYSVGIGQISSEVPQNLSASRPQDRQFILSSKKLLLSDSGFYLCAWRDGTSGTDTQYFGPGTRLTVL.

Concerning this clone: The junction and the germline gene differ at one end; a read error may be behind it. In DNA, the CDR3 is TGTGCCAGCAGTACTACAGGGAACGCTGAAGCTTTCTTT. Residues: CASSTTGNAEAFF. The chain combines TRBV6-5 with TRBJ1-1; D is possibly TRBD1 (6 bases). This CDR3 contains 13 residues. The germline gives CDR1 MNHEY, CDR2 SVGAGI.

The V gene is TRBV4-2, the J gene TRBJ2-5; D gene uncertain. CDR1 and CDR2 (germline): LGHNA, YNFKEQ. The CDR3 consists of 16 residues. V lost 0 bases, J lost 2 bases, and 13 bases lay in between. The CDR3 sequence: CASSQDQGSNQETQYF. CDR3 coding DNA: TGTGCCAGCAGCCAAGATCAAGGCAGCAATCAAGAGACCCAGTACTTC.

The CDR3 loop is CASSPPQNTEAFF. The CDR3 bases are TGTGCCAGCAGCCCTCCACAGAACACTGAAGCTTTCTTT. The chain combines TRBV5-6 with TRBJ1-1, with D uncertain. V was cut by 4 bases and J by 1 base, with 8 bases left in between. This CDR3 has 13 amino acids. From germline, CDR1 is SGHDT and CDR2 YYEEEE. The full variable domain, completed using reference TRBV5-6 and TRBJ1-1, is DAGVTQSPTHLIKTRGQQVTLRCSPKSGHDTVSWYQQALGQGPQFIFQYYEEEERQRGNFPDRFSGHQFPNYSSELNVNALLLGDSALYLCASSPPQNTEAFFGQGTRLTVV.

This chain connects TRBV7-3 to TRBJ2-7; D is unclear. This CDR3 is 14 amino acids long. V dropped 7 bases and J dropped 2 bases, with 15 bases sitting between them. Looked up from germline, CDR1 is SGHTA and CDR2 is FQGTGA. CDR3 DNA sequence: TGTGCCAGCAAGGAGTTTGGACCGGCCTACGAGCAGTACTTC. Protein sequence: CASKEFGPAYEQYF.

The rearrangement joins TRBV7-8 to TRBJ2-7; D is unresolved. Germline V gene lookup returns CDR1 SGHVS and CDR2 FQNEAQ. Trimming removed 5 bases at V and 0 bases at J, with 14 bases between. The CDR3 contains 15 residues. Here the CDR3 reads CASSRPTRYSYEQYF. The DNA of the CDR3 is TGTGCCAGCAGCCGGCCTACGAGGTACTCCTACGAGCAGTACTTC.

This chain uses TRBV7-8 with TRBJ2-3, with D perhaps assigned TRBD1 or TRBD2 (5 bases each). Germline CDR1 is SGHVS and CDR2 is FQNEAQ. The V end was cut by 5 bases, the J end by 5 bases, with 17 bases between. The CDR3 loop spans 15 amino acids. The CDR3 protein is CASSPSGREIDTQYF. The CDR3 region has the DNA TGTGCCAGCAGCCCCTCGGGGCGCGAGATAGATACGCAGTATTTT.

V usage is TRBV7-3 and J usage is TRBJ1-1; D not resolved. Germline CDR1 reads SGHTA; CDR2 reads FQGTGA. This CDR3 comprises 15 residues. The V and J ends lost 5 bases and 7 bases respectively, with 20 bases between them. The CDR3 loop reads CASSMDPVEGVEAFF. As DNA, the CDR3 is TGTGCCAGCAGCATGGACCCTGTTGAGGGCGTTGAAGCTTTCTTT.

This chain uses TRBV9 with TRBJ1-1; D perhaps matches TRBD1 (5 bases). The CDR3 has 14 amino acids. V was clipped by 2 bases and J by 1 base, with 9 bases between them. CDR1 and CDR2 from the germline V gene are SGDLS and YYNGEE. The CDR3 region is CASSVATGNTEAFF. The CDR3 nucleotides are TGTGCCAGCAGCGTTGCAACAGGGAACACTGAAGCTTTCTTT.

The chain uses TRBV7-9 and TRBJ1-1; unclear D gene. With 1 base removed from V and 6 bases from J, the gap between germline ends came to 12 bases. The CDR3 totals 14 residues. Germline lookup yields CDR1 SEHNR and CDR2 FQNEAQ (reference sequence). The CDR3 loop is CASSLVLGEAEAFF. The CDR3 bases are TGTGCCAGCAGCTTAGTTCTTGGGGAAGCTGAAGCTTTCTTT.

This chain links TRBV6-4 with TRBJ1-2, with a weak D call TRBD1 (6 bases). This CDR3 contains 15 residues. The ends were cut back, 6 bases at V and 0 bases at J, with 14 bases in the middle. CDR1 MRHNA and CDR2 SNTAGT come from the germline V gene. CDR3 protein: CASSATGTTNYGYTF. The CDR3, as DNA: TGTGCCAGCAGCGCCACAGGGACCACTAACTATGGCTACACCTTC.